Included here is one TCR beta chain sequence, with context. This clone appeared once. Its antigen remains unidentified. No base-level quality is on record; no much larger clone is a single base apart. Spanning cysteine to phenylalanine, the CDR3 consists of 12 amino acids. Only the CDR3 portion is preserved as DNA: 36 bases, with reading frame beginning at the first base. Looking up the germline V gene (reference sequence) yields CDR1 MNHEY and CDR2 SMNVEV. V is shortened by 7 bases, J by 4 bases, and the region joining them spans 8 bases. This sample stems from a study of T cell responses to AZD1222 COVID-19 vaccine (dated by TCRdb to 2020 to 2022). For the study in its entirety: AZD1222 recipients given second doses at about 4 weeks or at about 12 weeks were pooled, since spike-specific TCR depth and breadth were not found to differ between the two schedules. A total of approximately 250 trial participants underwent TCR sequencing, of whom about 200 had received two doses of AZD1222 and about 25 had received two doses of the MenACWY control vaccine. Enrollment into the trials was organized by age into subgroups of 18-55, 56-69 and 70-plus years, and those subgroups contained about 150, 27 and 61 TCR-sequenced participants, respectively.

The CDR3 regions of human TCRbeta chains were analyzed by immunosequencing. In the authors' own workflow: Repertoire TCRs were checked for matches against a reference library of SARS-CoV-2-specific TCRs that had been generated using the MIRA antigen-specificity platform. Breadth was defined as the fraction of unique TCRs that were SARS-CoV-2-associated, and depth was defined as the fraction of total T cells that were SARS-CoV-2-associated. Using the MIRA data, each spike-specific TCR was mapped to the spike region that the TCR reacts to and placed in a CD4 or CD8 class. Log10-transformed breadth and depth values were compared by one-way ANOVA with Sidak's multiple comparisons tests. TCRdb obtained this table from immuneACCESS and retained in-frame rearrangements with V and J assigned. These tables miss some clones; where compared with another copy, unresolved V genes account for less than half of the shortfall, and the remainder is unexplained. The D gene and trimming were derived from the DNA, and the V and J assignments and clone size from that table. The sample profile shows tens of thousands of clones; around 90% of them were found once. The ten most abundant clones make up roughly 2.3% of the sample.

General conclusions and limits of the study: Participants were mostly white British, with more females than males. The authors suggested clonal diversity may have been underestimated. Reportedly, almost half of the unique spike-specific TCRs recognized epitopes lying outside the regions that are mutated in the B.1.351 and B.1.1.7 variants. Vaccine-associated CD4 TCRs spanned the whole spike protein, with dominant responses in regions 160-218 and 743-854. A significant rise in spike-specific TCR breadth and depth was observed after two AZD1222 doses relative to day 0 and relative to MenACWY recipients. Conclusions about previously exposed vaccinees are limited because only five to seven AZD1222 recipients were SARS-CoV-2 seropositive at baseline. Because no day 14 peak-response samples were available, repertoires were characterized only after the peak T cell response. The 56-69-year group was small, and its depth increase did not reach significance, likely because of low power.

Per the publication, the time point label means: baseline before first vaccination. The vaccinee samples were drawn from two UK trials, COV001 and COV002, one of which was a single-blind randomized controlled phase 2/3 trial testing AZD1222 (ChAdOx1 nCoV-19) in healthy adults. For TCRbeta chain sequencing, PBMC samples were collected from trial participants at day 0 and at day 28 after the second dose. The rearrangement joined TRBV27 to TRBJ2-1; there is no confident call for the D gene. The sequenced sample was peripheral blood, obtained on day 0 of AZD1222 vaccination. The clonotype originates from an adult in good health. Here the CDR3 is given as CASKMGYNEQFF. The nucleotide sequence reads TGTGCCAGCAAAATGGGGTACAATGAGCAGTTCTTC.